This T cell receptor beta chain derives from a study of identical twins. Broader study findings: Out-of-frame TCR alpha sharing observed in monozygotic twins exceeded model estimates.

The trim removed 3 bases at V and 8 bases at J, leaving 6 bases unmatched. The germline CDR1 and CDR2 sequences are ENHRY and SYGVKD. The CDR3 has 14 residues. Note on this clonotype: What it recognizes is unknown.

TCRdb itself ran the 5' RACE reads through MiXCR, one entry per CDR3 protein. The table records 600,000 to 850,000 distinct CDR3 sequences, about 20% of them present only once. The sample also formed part of further work on T cells expressing NK-cell markers. That work states: The dominant NKG2C+ clonotypes represented about 1.0-7.0% of CD8+ T cells in five or six donors.

Sequencing was carried out using PBMCs. This sequence was found in a woman in her late teens or twenties in good health. The rearrangement uses TRBV10-3 and TRBJ2-1, with 8 positions matching TRBD1. CDR3 coding DNA: TGTGCCATCAGTGAATCGAGGGGACAGGATGAGCAGTTCTTC. Its protein product is CAISESRGQDEQFF.